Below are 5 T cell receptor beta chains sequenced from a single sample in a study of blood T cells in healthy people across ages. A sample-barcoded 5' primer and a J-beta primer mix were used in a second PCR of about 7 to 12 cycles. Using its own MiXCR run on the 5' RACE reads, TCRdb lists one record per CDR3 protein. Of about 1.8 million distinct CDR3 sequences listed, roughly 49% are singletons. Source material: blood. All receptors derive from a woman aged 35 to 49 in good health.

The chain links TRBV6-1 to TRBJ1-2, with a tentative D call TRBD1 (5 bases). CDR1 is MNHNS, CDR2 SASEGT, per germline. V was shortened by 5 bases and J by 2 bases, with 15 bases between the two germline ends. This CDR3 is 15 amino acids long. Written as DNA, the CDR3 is TGTGCCAGCAGTTTGAACCTCGGGGGGAACTATGGCTACACCTTC. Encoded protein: CASSLNLGGNYGYTF.

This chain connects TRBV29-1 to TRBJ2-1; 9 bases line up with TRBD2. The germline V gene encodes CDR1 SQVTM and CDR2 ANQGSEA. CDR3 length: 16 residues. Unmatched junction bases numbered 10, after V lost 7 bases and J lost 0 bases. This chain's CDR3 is CSGCGERGASYNEQFF. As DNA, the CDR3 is TGCAGCGGATGTGGAGAGCGGGGGGCCTCCTACAATGAGCAGTTCTTC.

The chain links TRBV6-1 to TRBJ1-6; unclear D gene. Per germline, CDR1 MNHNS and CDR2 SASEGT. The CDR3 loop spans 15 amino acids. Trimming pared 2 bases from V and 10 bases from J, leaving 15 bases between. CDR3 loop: CASSEIIGFRSPLHF. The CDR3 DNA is TGTGCCAGCAGTGAAATCATAGGGTTTAGGTCACCCCTCCACTTT.

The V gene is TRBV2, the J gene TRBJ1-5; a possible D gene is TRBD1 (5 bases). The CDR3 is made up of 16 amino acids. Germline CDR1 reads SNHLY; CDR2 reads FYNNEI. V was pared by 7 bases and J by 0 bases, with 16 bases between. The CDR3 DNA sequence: TGTGCCAGCACGAGAGCCCGGGGGTATAGCAATCAGCCCCAGCATTTT. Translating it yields CASTRARGYSNQPQHF.

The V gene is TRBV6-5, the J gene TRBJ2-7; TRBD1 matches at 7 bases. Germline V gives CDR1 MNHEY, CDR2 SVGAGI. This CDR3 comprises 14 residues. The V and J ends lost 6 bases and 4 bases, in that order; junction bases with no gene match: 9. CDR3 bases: TGTGCCAGCAGAGAACCGGGACAGCATTACGAGCAGTACTTC. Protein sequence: CASREPGQHYEQYF.